A selection of T cell receptor beta chains follows, all from one sample in a study of cytomegalovirus exposure and HLA in healthy donors. Method: immunoSEQ multiplex PCR; TCRdb's copy keeps in-frame clones and lacks some. The sample lists approximately 150,000 clones; about 65% were seen once. Sequenced sample: PBMCs. These receptors all come from a woman aged 25-40 years in good health and CMV-seronegative. Both conserved end residues are part of each CDR3. The order of the fields is D gene, J gene, clone size, V gene, CDR3 DNA, CDR3 protein. A D gene is named only where the DNA matches it firmly. Only some rows state a clone size, as once, few, many or a class for expanded clones.

D gene: .
J gene: TRBJ1-2
clone size: few
V gene: TRBV20-1
CDR3 DNA: TGCAGTGCGAGCGCTGGCTACACCTTC
CDR3 protein: CSASAGYTF

D gene: TRBD2
J gene: TRBJ2-1
clone size: .
V gene: TRBV7-2
CDR3 DNA: TGTGCCAGCAGCTTTGAAGGGCTAGCGGGGAATGAGCAGTTCTTC
CDR3 protein: CASSFEGLAGNEQFF

D gene: .
J gene: TRBJ1-1
clone size: .
V gene: TRBV4-3
CDR3 DNA: TGCGCCAGCAGCCAAGGGAGCCTGAACACTGAAGCTTTCTTT
CDR3 protein: CASSQGSLNTEAFF

D gene: .
J gene: TRBJ1-6
clone size: .
V gene: TRBV19
CDR3 DNA: TGTGCCACCAAGCAGGGGCGAATGGGTAATTCACCCCTCCACTTT
CDR3 protein: CATKQGRMGNSPLHF

D gene: .
J gene: TRBJ1-1
clone size: .
V gene: TRBV7-3
CDR3 DNA: TGTGCCAGCAGCTCCTTTCAGGTTCTGAACACTGAAGCTTTCTTT
CDR3 protein: CASSSFQVLNTEAFF

D gene: TRBD1
J gene: TRBJ1-2
clone size: .
V gene: TRBV28
CDR3 DNA: TGTGCCAGCACCATGACAGGGTACTATGGCTACACCTTC
CDR3 protein: CASTMTGYYGYTF

D gene: .
J gene: TRBJ1-3
clone size: .
V gene: TRBV6-1
CDR3 DNA: TGTGCCAGCAGTGAGGGGCTCATATATTTT
CDR3 protein: CASSEGLIYF

D gene: TRBD2
J gene: TRBJ2-1
clone size: .
V gene: TRBV19
CDR3 DNA: TGTGCCAGTAGTCCAGATAGGACTAGCGCCGACAATGAGCAGTTCTTC
CDR3 protein: CASSPDRTSADNEQFF

D gene: .
J gene: TRBJ2-7
clone size: .
V gene: TRBV9
CDR3 DNA: TGTGCCAGCAGCGCCGAGACAGAATACGAGCAGTACTTC
CDR3 protein: CASSAETEYEQYF

D gene: .
J gene: TRBJ2-2
clone size: .
V gene: TRBV5-1
CDR3 DNA: TGCGCCAGCAGCTTGACAGGGCAAACCGGGGAGCTGTTTTTT
CDR3 protein: CASSLTGQTGELFF

D gene: .
J gene: TRBJ1-1
clone size: .
V gene: TRBV7-2
CDR3 DNA: TGTGCCAGCAGCTTAGTAATGAGGGCATTTGCTGAAGCTTTCTTT
CDR3 protein: CASSLVMRAFAEAFF

D gene: TRBD1
J gene: TRBJ1-1
clone size: .
V gene: TRBV7-2
CDR3 DNA: TGTGCCAGCAGCTTGGACAGGGAGAACACTGAAGCTTTCTTT
CDR3 protein: CASSLDRENTEAFF

D gene: .
J gene: TRBJ2-1
clone size: .
V gene: TRBV6-1
CDR3 DNA: TGTGCCCTAGAAAATGTGCGGGGCGGGTCCAATGAGCAGTTCTTC
CDR3 protein: CALENVRGGSNEQFF

D gene: .
J gene: TRBJ1-4
clone size: .
V gene: TRBV6-6
CDR3 DNA: TGTGCCAGCGGACGGACTGGGACATTCAATGAAAAACTGTTTTTT
CDR3 protein: CASGRTGTFNEKLFF

D gene: .
J gene: TRBJ2-7
clone size: few
V gene: TRBV27
CDR3 DNA: TGTGCCAGCAGCCCGATGTGGGGGGGGCGCGGCGAGCAGTACTTC
CDR3 protein: CASSPMWGGRGEQYF

D gene: TRBD2
J gene: TRBJ2-1
clone size: .
V gene: TRBV7-9
CDR3 DNA: TGTGCCAGCAGCGCCTCAGGAGCGGGAGGGCCTGGGGCCTACAATGAGCAGTTCTTC
CDR3 protein: CASSASGAGGPGAYNEQFF

D gene: TRBD2
J gene: TRBJ2-7
clone size: once
V gene: TRBV28
CDR3 DNA: TGTGCCAGCACTTCTAGCGGGAGAGGGGAGCAGTACTTC
CDR3 protein: CASTSSGRGEQYF

D gene: TRBD2
J gene: TRBJ2-1
clone size: few
V gene: TRBV7-3
CDR3 DNA: TGTGCCAGCAGCCCGAACCGGGAGGGGGAGCAGTTCTTC
CDR3 protein: CASSPNREGEQFF

D gene: .
J gene: TRBJ1-1
clone size: few
V gene: TRBV11-1
CDR3 DNA: TGTGCCAGCAGCTTAGACAGGCCCGACACTGAAGCTTTCTTT
CDR3 protein: CASSLDRPDTEAFF

D gene: .
J gene: TRBJ2-6
clone size: .
V gene: TRBV23-1
CDR3 DNA: TGCGCCAGAGGGTGGGGGCCCCTCTCTGGGGCCAACGTCCTGACTTTC
CDR3 protein: CARGWGPLSGANVLTF

D gene: .
J gene: TRBJ2-7
clone size: once
V gene: TRBV6-1
CDR3 DNA: TGTGCCATCCTAGAGATGCGGATAAGCTCCTACGAGCAGTACTTC
CDR3 protein: CAILEMRISSYEQYF

D gene: .
J gene: TRBJ2-5
clone size: .
V gene: TRBV25-1
CDR3 DNA: TGTGCCAGCAGTGAAAGGACGTCGGTTTTCAGGAGGGAGACCCAGTACTTC
CDR3 protein: CASSERTSVFRRETQYF

D gene: .
J gene: TRBJ2-7
clone size: .
V gene: TRBV7-2
CDR3 DNA: TGTGCCAGCAGCTTAGCGCCACAAATCTACGAGCAGTACTTC
CDR3 protein: CASSLAPQIYEQYF

D gene: TRBD2
J gene: TRBJ2-2
clone size: few
V gene: TRBV9
CDR3 DNA: TGTGCCAGCAGCAACCCCGGGACTAGCGGGAGGGTTTTTACCGGGGAGCTGTTTTTT
CDR3 protein: CASSNPGTSGRVFTGELFF

D gene: TRBD1
J gene: TRBJ2-2
clone size: .
V gene: TRBV4-1
CDR3 DNA: TGCGCCAGCAGACAACCGGGACAGAGGGTCGGGGAGCTGTTTTTT
CDR3 protein: CASRQPGQRVGELFF

D gene: TRBD2
J gene: TRBJ2-1
clone size: .
V gene: TRBV27
CDR3 DNA: TGTGCCAGCACCCAACGACTAGCGGGAGGCGAGAACAATGAGCAGTTCTTC
CDR3 protein: CASTQRLAGGENNEQFF

D gene: .
J gene: TRBJ2-4
clone size: .
V gene: TRBV5-6
CDR3 DNA: TGTGCCAGCAGCCACAAACCCATAGCCAAAAACATTCAGTACTTC
CDR3 protein: CASSHKPIAKNIQYF

D gene: TRBD2
J gene: TRBJ2-2
clone size: .
V gene: TRBV9
CDR3 DNA: TGTGCCAGCAGCGTAGATGGACTAGTGGAAACCGGGGAGCTGTTTTTT
CDR3 protein: CASSVDGLVETGELFF

D gene: .
J gene: TRBJ1-1
clone size: few
V gene: TRBV6-1
CDR3 DNA: TGTGCCAGCAGTGGGAGAGTGGTATTATATACGAACACTGAAGCTTTCTTT
CDR3 protein: CASSGRVVLYTNTEAFF

D gene: TRBD2
J gene: TRBJ2-2
clone size: .
V gene: TRBV27
CDR3 DNA: TGTGCCAGCAGTTTATTCGGGGGGTCTAACACCGGGGAGCTGTTTTTT
CDR3 protein: CASSLFGGSNTGELFF

D gene: .
J gene: TRBJ1-2
clone size: .
V gene: TRBV6-1
CDR3 DNA: TGTGCCAGCGAGGCGGGGGGCTATGGCTACACCTTC
CDR3 protein: CASEAGGYGYTF

D gene: TRBD2
J gene: TRBJ2-2
clone size: .
V gene: TRBV28
CDR3 DNA: TGTGCCAGCACCCCTCGCCTAGCGGGAGACACCGGGGAGCTGTTTTTT
CDR3 protein: CASTPRLAGDTGELFF

D gene: TRBD1
J gene: TRBJ1-2
clone size: .
V gene: TRBV30
CDR3 DNA: TGTGCCTTCAGCGGGACAGGGGGCTTTGGCTACACCTTC
CDR3 protein: CAFSGTGGFGYTF

D gene: TRBD1
J gene: TRBJ2-1
clone size: once
V gene: TRBV27
CDR3 DNA: TGTGCCAGCAGTTCCTCCGGGACAGGGCCCGAAAATGAGCAGTTCTTC
CDR3 protein: CASSSSGTGPENEQFF

D gene: .
J gene: TRBJ1-2
clone size: .
V gene: TRBV5-1
CDR3 DNA: TGCGCCAGCAGCTTGGAGACGGCGGGCTATGGCTACACCTTC
CDR3 protein: CASSLETAGYGYTF

D gene: .
J gene: TRBJ2-5
clone size: .
V gene: TRBV20-1
CDR3 DNA: TGCAGTGCTGAGGAGGAGGAGACCCAGTACTTC
CDR3 protein: CSAEEEETQYF

D gene: .
J gene: TRBJ2-2
clone size: .
V gene: TRBV4-3
CDR3 DNA: TGCGCCAGCAGTCGGGGAGGCGGCACCGGGGAGCTGTTTTTT
CDR3 protein: CASSRGGGTGELFF